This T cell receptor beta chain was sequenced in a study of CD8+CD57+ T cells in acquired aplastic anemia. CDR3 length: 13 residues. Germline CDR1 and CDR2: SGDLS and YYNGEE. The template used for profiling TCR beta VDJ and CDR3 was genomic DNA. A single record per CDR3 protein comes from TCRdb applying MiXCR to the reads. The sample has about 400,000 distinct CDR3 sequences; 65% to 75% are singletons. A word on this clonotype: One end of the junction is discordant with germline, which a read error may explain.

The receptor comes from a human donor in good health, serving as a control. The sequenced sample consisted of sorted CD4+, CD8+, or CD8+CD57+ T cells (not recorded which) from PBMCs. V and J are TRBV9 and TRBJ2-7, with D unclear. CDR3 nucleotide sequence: TGTGCCAGCAGCGTGGTAGGGAAATACGACGAGGACTTC. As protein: CASSVVGKYDEDF.